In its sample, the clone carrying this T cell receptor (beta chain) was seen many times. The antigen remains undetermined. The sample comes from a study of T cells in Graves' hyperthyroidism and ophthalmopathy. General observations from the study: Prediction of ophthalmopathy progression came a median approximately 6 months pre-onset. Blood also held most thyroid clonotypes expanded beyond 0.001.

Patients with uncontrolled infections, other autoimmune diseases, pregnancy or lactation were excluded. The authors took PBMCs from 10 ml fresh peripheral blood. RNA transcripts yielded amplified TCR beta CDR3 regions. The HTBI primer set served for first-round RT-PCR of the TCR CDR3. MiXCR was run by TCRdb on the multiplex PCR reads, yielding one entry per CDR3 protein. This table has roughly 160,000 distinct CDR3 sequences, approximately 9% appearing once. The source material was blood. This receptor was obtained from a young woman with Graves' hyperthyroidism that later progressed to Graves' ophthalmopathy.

The CDR3 protein is CASSRATGGTTEAFF. For the CDR3, the DNA is TGTGCCAGCAGTCGAGCGACAGGGGGGACCACTGAAGCTTTCTTT. J is TRBJ1-1 and V is TRBV27; 9 nucleotides agree with TRBD1. The CDR3 is 15 residues long. After removal of 5 bases from V and 4 bases from J, the junction contained 8 bases not matched to a gene. In germline, CDR1 is MNHEY, CDR2 SMNVEV (reference sequence).